This entry is about one TCR beta chain. The table lists this clone with a count of one. Its antigen is currently not known. No qualities accompany the bases; no much larger clone lies one base away. Whole blood was collected in K2EDTA tubes by collaborating institutions according to the institutions' own protocols. For TCRbeta analysis, collaborators shipped samples in one of three forms: frozen whole blood, isolated PBMCs, or DNA extracted from either of those sample types. This entry is derived from a study of blood T cell repertoires in COVID-19 (dated by TCRdb to 2018 to 2021). Study-wide context: Samples from collaborators originated in the United States, Italy and Spain and spanned both the acute and convalescent phases of COVID-19. The prospective study material was composed of cDNA or gDNA derived from T cells, B-cell-depleted T cells, or PBMCs. The dataset comprised deeply sampled blood TCRbeta repertoires from subjects exposed to, actively infected with, or recovered from COVID-19. The repertoires were made available in a free public database intended to serve as a resource for research on the immune response to SARS-CoV-2. The samples were drawn from the first 160 participants of the ongoing ImmuneRACE study and from 1,254 subjects provided by 6 global collaborators. Nearly every sample came with metadata listing a de-identified subject ID, COVID-19 status, age in years and sex. Where available, HLA class I and class II types were obtained from metadata supplied by the sample provider rather than from assay-based typing. Overall results and qualifications from the work: Clinical and demographic metadata were provided uncurated, with the amount varying by source and participant.

The CDR3 numbers 18 residues from cysteine through phenylalanine. The read is trimmed to its CDR3 DNA, 54 bases read in frame from base 1. The germline V gene (reference sequence) provides CDR1 LNHDA and CDR2 SQIVND. The germline V end is reduced by 6 bases and the J end by 4 bases; junction bases left unmatched: 15. TCRbeta CDR3 regions were amplified from genomic DNA by means of the immunoSEQ Assay, a bias-controlled multiplex PCR. As for how the authors treated the data: Within the assay, amplification of reference gene primers was used to estimate how many nucleated cells each sample contained. To quantify the absolute abundance of each unique TCRbeta CDR3 rearrangement, sequence reads were collapsed and filtered. For each sample, productive Simpson clonality was calculated as the square root of Simpson's diversity index over productive rearrangements. Not all clones reach the TCRdb copy of this immuneACCESS table, which keeps in-frame sequences only. Checked studies attribute under half of the gap to unresolved V genes and leave the rest unexplained. D and trimming were read from the DNA, whereas the V and J calls and clone size are those reported in that table. The sample table shows some 33,000 clones, and around 85% are seen once. About 6.4% of the sample belongs to the ten largest clones.

The receptor was derived from a man aged 60 to 69 with active COVID-19. The V gene is TRBV19 and the J gene is TRBJ2-6; a stretch of 7 junction bases matches TRBD2. The sample taken for sequencing was peripheral blood. The nucleotide sequence is TGTGCCAGTAGCTTGGCGGGGACTACCCGTGGAGGGGCCAACGTCCTGACTTTC. It translates as CASSLAGTTRGGANVLTF. The CDR3 plus the reference TRBV19 and TRBJ2-6 genes for the other parts give the full variable domain: DGGITQSPKYLFRKEGQNVTLSCEQNLNHDAMYWYRQDPGQGLRLIYYSQIVNDFQKGDIAEGYSVSREKKESFPLTVTSAQKNPTAFYLCASSLAGTTRGGANVLTFGAGSRLTVL.